The rows below give T cell receptor beta chains drawn from one sample of a study of blood T cell repertoires in COVID-19. The protocol was immunoSEQ multiplex PCR, while the TCRdb copy is restricted to in-frame clones and leaves out a portion. The table records around 220,000 clones, 75% to 95% of them present only once. The specimen sequenced was PBMCs or T cells enriched from blood (not recorded which). All receptors come from a woman aged 18-35 years who had recovered from COVID-19. The conserved cysteine and the conserved F or W are not part of the CDR3 here.

J,V,length,CDR3
TRBJ1-2,TRBV2,13,ASMGLGAFDYGYT
TRBJ2-1,TRBV5-1,13,ASSWTGTSYNEQF
TRBJ1-3,TRBV28,13,ASRGQVNSGNTIY
TRBJ1-1,TRBV3-1/TRBV3-2,14,ASSQEWEVVNTEAF
TRBJ1-6,TRBV18,12,ASSPERGNSPLH
TRBJ1-1,TRBV4-2,14,ASSPTTRLSNTEAF
TRBJ2-5,TRBV11-1,11,ASSSVSGETQY
TRBJ1-3,TRBV5-1,15,ASSPDLTALSGNTIY
TRBJ1-2,TRBV7-2,12,ASSPDRGRVGYT
TRBJ1-6,TRBV7-9,10,ASSFGESPLH
TRBJ2-1,TRBV24-1,13,ATSDPGGWRNEQF
TRBJ1-6,TRBV6-5,13,ASSPERSPNSPLH
TRBJ1-1,TRBV19,15,ASSNPPRGTANTEAF
TRBJ1-2,TRBV6-5,13,ASSYSAGGGYGYT
TRBJ1-4,TRBV15,16,ATSRAPGTVATNEKLF
TRBJ2-7,TRBV5-1,13,ASSLFGTGSYEQY
TRBJ1-2,TRBV29-1,10,SVEGASDGYT
TRBJ2-3,TRBV10-3,16,AISESSGLAGATDTQY
TRBJ2-7,TRBV5-6,12,ASSLDRGLGEQY